The 32 T cell receptor beta chains reported below all come from one sample, sequenced in a study of OX40 agonist ivuxolimab in advanced cancers. Only in-frame clones appear in the TCRdb table, and some are missing; sequencing was by immunoSEQ multiplex PCR. The table includes roughly 42,000 clones, 75% to 90% detected once. Material: CD4+ or CD8+ T cells sorted from blood, obtained in a trial of the OX40 agonist ivuxolimab. Receptors originate from an adult with an advanced solid tumor such as melanoma, head and neck, liver or kidney cancer.

The gene calls are TRBV4-3 and TRBJ2-7; the D gene is possibly TRBD2 (5 bases). Germline lookup yields CDR1 LGHNA and CDR2 YSLEER. The CDR3 is 12 residues long. Between the trimmed V and J ends, which lost 5 bases and 5 bases, there was a span of 10 bases. DNA for the CDR3: TGCGCCAGCAGCGGTTCGGGAAACGAGCAGTACTTC. Its protein product is CASSGSGNEQYF.

J is TRBJ2-2 and V is TRBV10-3, with 9 bases aligning to TRBD1. Per germline, CDR1 ENHRY and CDR2 SYGVKD. Trimming at V came to 0 bases and at J to 1 base, leaving 6 bases not matched to a gene. The CDR3 totals 18 residues. The CDR3 spells CAISESGQGSLNTGELFF. The CDR3 region has the DNA TGTGCCATCAGTGAGTCGGGACAGGGAAGTTTGAACACCGGGGAGCTGTTTTTT.

V and J are TRBV4-2 and TRBJ2-5; maybe TRBD1 (5 bases). The end of the DNA fits TRBJ2-7 better, so the J call may be wrong. There are 13 residues in the CDR3. The V gene's germline CDR1 is LGHNA and CDR2 YNFKEQ. The DNA of the CDR3 is TGTGCCAGCAGCCAAGGGGAAGGGGTCGAGCAGTACTTC. This gives the protein CASSQGEGVEQYF.

This clone was detected once. This chain connects TRBV6-1 to TRBJ1-3; possibly TRBD1 for D (5 bases). The V gene lost 2 bases and the J gene lost 3 bases, with 26 bases spanning the gap. The CDR3 covers 20 residues. Germline CDR1 MNHNS, CDR2 SASEGT. The CDR3 DNA reads TGTGCCAGCAGTGAAAGCGATCCGGGACTTGGAGGTACCAATGGAAACACCATATATTTT. This translates into CASSESDPGLGGTNGNTIYF.

This sequence joins TRBV27 and TRBJ2-7; tentative D call: TRBD2 (5 bases). The length of the CDR3 is 15 residues. The V gene's germline CDR1 is MNHEY and CDR2 SMNVEV (reference sequence). V lost 6 bases and J lost 2, with 17 bases in between. CDR3 DNA sequence: TGTGCCAGCAGGGCAATAGCGACCCCTCCCTACGAGCAGTACTTC. Protein product: CASRAIATPPYEQYF.

The chain is built from TRBV4-3 and TRBJ1-5, with D unresolved. Germline CDR1 is LGHNA and CDR2 is YSLEER. Trimming removed 3 bases from V and 7 bases from J, with 16 bases in between. The CDR3 runs 15 residues. The CDR3 region is CASSQRREIGQPQHF. The DNA of the CDR3 is TGCGCCAGCAGCCAGCGAAGGGAAATCGGGCAGCCCCAGCATTTT.

V is TRBV7-9 and J is TRBJ2-7; D possibly matches TRBD1 or TRBD2 (5 bases each). CDR3 length equals 13 residues. Germline CDR1 and CDR2: SEHNR and FQNEAQ (reference sequence). Trimming removed 1 base at V and 2 bases at J, with 6 bases between. The CDR3 bases are TGTGCCAGCAGCTTAGGGGGGACCTACGAGCAGTACTTC. The encoded protein is CASSLGGTYEQYF.

This sequence joins TRBV15 and TRBJ1-1, with 9 bases identical to TRBD1. This CDR3 is 15 amino acids long. The germline V gene has CDR1 LNHNV and CDR2 YYDKDF (reference sequence). Germline trimming cut 3 bases from V and 4 bases from J; bases unmatched to any gene: 6. The CDR3 DNA is TGTGCCACCAGCAGCCGACAGGGGGTGGGCACTGAAGCTTTCTTT. As protein: CATSSRQGVGTEAFF. Supplemented by reference TRBV15 and TRBJ1-1, the full variable domain reads DAMVIQNPRYQVTQFGKPVTLSCSQTLNHNVMYWYQQKSSQAPKLLFHYYDKDFNNEADTPDNFQSRRPNTSFCFLDIRSPGLGDTAMYLCATSSRQGVGTEAFFGQGTRLTVV.

The CDR3: CASSPRAAEEYF. The CDR3 nucleotides read TGTGCCAGCAGCCCTAGGGCGGCCGAGGAGTATTTT. The chain combines TRBV7-9 with TRBJ2-3; D is unclear. V lost 5 bases and J lost 13, with 16 bases in between. CDR3 size: 12 residues. Looked up from germline, CDR1 is SEHNR and CDR2 is FQNEAQ (reference sequence).

Worth noting for this clone: This sample includes further DNA sequences coding for the same CDR3. This chain connects TRBV4-2 to TRBJ2-1, with 10 positions matching TRBD2. Losses at the gene ends were 5 bases for V and 2 bases for J; bases not matched to a gene: 3. Germline V gene data show CDR1 as LGHNA and CDR2 as YNFKEQ. The CDR3 has 15 residues. The CDR3 DNA follows: TGTGCCAGCAGCTTAAGCGGGGGGGCCTACAATGAGCAGTTCTTC. It translates to CASSLSGGAYNEQFF.

This chain connects TRBV7-9 to TRBJ2-2, with TRBD2 matching 7 bases. The length of the CDR3 is 15 residues. Unmatched junction bases numbered 3, after V lost 4 bases and J lost 1 base. Germline lookup yields CDR1 SEHNR and CDR2 FQNEAQ (reference sequence). The CDR3 DNA sequence: TGTGCCAGCAGCTCGACTAGCCGGAACACCGGGGAGCTGTTTTTT. Its translation: CASSSTSRNTGELFF.

This clone came up once. The V call is TRBV5-6, the J call TRBJ2-7; D gene uncertain. This CDR3 contains 13 residues. Germline V lookup: CDR1 SGHDT, CDR2 YYEEEE. The V and J ends lost 0 bases and 5 bases respectively, with 9 bases between them. DNA for the CDR3: TGTGCCAGCAGCTTGGAAGAATGGGACGAGCAGTACTTC. Translating it yields CASSLEEWDEQYF.

This sequence joins TRBV6-1 and TRBJ2-1; weak D call: TRBD2 (5 bases). The CDR3 is 11 residues long. Trimming pared 4 bases from V and 13 bases from J, leaving 11 bases between. Per the germline V gene, CDR1 is MNHNS and CDR2 is SASEGT. The CDR3, as DNA: TGTGCCAGCAGTGGGACTCACCCACAGTTCTTC. The encoded protein is CASSGTHPQFF.

This chain joins TRBV27 and TRBJ2-5; no definite D call. Germline-derived CDR1 and CDR2 are MNHEY and SMNVEV (reference sequence). V lost 7 bases and J lost 5, with 20 bases in between. This CDR3 has 15 residues. CDR3 DNA sequence: TGTGCCAGCACACCCCGAGGCAGCCTAAGGGAGACCCAGTACTTC. The encoded protein is CASTPRGSLRETQYF.

The rearrangement links TRBV4-1 to TRBJ2-1; D gene uncertain. The V end was cut by 1 base, the J end by 6 bases, with 13 bases between. The CDR3 runs to 15 residues. CDR1 and CDR2 from the germline V gene are MGHRA and YSYEKL. The CDR3 DNA is TGCGCCAGCAGCCAAGTTTACGGTGCCGCCAATGAGCAGTTCTTC. Encoded protein: CASSQVYGAANEQFF.

The genes are TRBV6-4 and TRBJ2-7; 9 nucleotides line up with TRBD2. The CDR3 runs to 16 residues. Unmatched junction bases numbered 12, after V lost 6 bases and J lost 3 bases. CDR1 and CDR2 from the germline V gene are MRHNA and SNTAGT. The CDR3 region has the DNA TGTGCCAGCAGGACCCCCAGACTAGCGGATCTCTACGAGCAGTACTTC. Protein: CASRTPRLADLYEQYF.

This rearrangement joins TRBV7-9 to TRBJ1-2; no clear D gene. CDR3 length equals 11 residues. V gave up 6 bases and J gave up 6 bases, with 8 bases separating them. The germline V gene encodes CDR1 SEHNR and CDR2 FQNEAQ (reference sequence). CDR3 region: CASRGRDGYTF. CDR3 DNA: TGTGCCAGCAGAGGGAGGGATGGCTACACCTTC.

V gene TRBV2 combines with J gene TRBJ2-7; weak D call: TRBD1 (5 bases). Germline V gene sequence: CDR1 SNHLY, CDR2 FYNNEI. Trimming stripped 6 bases from V and 5 bases from J, with 11 bases between. The CDR3 has 12 residues. CDR3 nucleotide sequence: TGTGCCAGCAGGGGCAGGGCGGACGAGCAGTACTTC. Residues: CASRGRADEQYF.

The chain employs TRBV11-2 and TRBJ2-3; possibly TRBD1 or TRBD2 for D (5 bases each). Germline CDR1 SGHAT, CDR2 FQNNGV. The CDR3 is 12 amino acids. V was trimmed by 1 base and J by 6 bases, leaving 5 bases between them. CDR3 residues: CASSLGGDTQYF. CDR3 nucleotide sequence: TGTGCCAGCAGCTTAGGGGGGGATACGCAGTATTTT.

The chain links TRBV2 to TRBJ1-6; no firm D call. The CDR3 is 16 amino acids. V was cut by 2 bases and J by 0 bases, with 8 bases left in between. Germline-derived CDR1 and CDR2 are SNHLY and FYNNEI. In DNA form, the CDR3 reads TGTGCCAGCAGTGAAAATCCGAGCTCCTATAATTCACCCCTCCACTTT. It encodes CASSENPSSYNSPLHF.

This clone appeared once. The chain couples TRBV21-1 to TRBJ1-5. TRBV21-1 is a known pseudogene. The CDR3 sequence is 17 residues long. CDR3 protein: CASSKGGVRLGNQPQHF. The DNA of the CDR3 is TGTGCCAGCAGCAAAGGGGGGGTACGGTTAGGAAATCAGCCCCAGCATTTT.

The chain joins TRBV2 to TRBJ2-3; D perhaps matches TRBD1 (5 bases). CDR3 length equals 12 residues. Germline V lookup: CDR1 SNHLY, CDR2 FYNNEI. V was pared by 5 bases and J by 5 bases, with 8 bases between. The CDR3 protein is CASSQGRDTQYF. CDR3 nucleotides: TGTGCCAGCAGTCAGGGAAGAGATACGCAGTATTTT.

A few counts support this clone. V usage is TRBV4-1 and J usage is TRBJ1-5; 7 bases line up with TRBD1. V lost 1 base and J lost 7; bases outside the gene matches: 7. Germline loops: CDR1 MGHRA, CDR2 YSYEKL. This CDR3 contains 15 residues. The CDR3 is CASSQVTGQRQPQHF. The CDR3 region has the DNA TGCGCCAGCAGCCAAGTGACAGGGCAAAGGCAGCCCCAGCATTTT.

This clone was seen a handful of times. V and J are TRBV11-1 and TRBJ2-1, with 7 positions matching TRBD2. The V segment lost 5 bases and the J segment 4 bases; nucleotides outside the gene matches: 8. Germline V gene sequence: CDR1 SGHAT, CDR2 FQDESV (reference sequence). The CDR3 has 15 amino acids. CDR3 protein: CASSPGWREYNEQFF. In nucleotides, the CDR3 is TGTGCCAGCAGCCCAGGCTGGCGGGAGTACAATGAGCAGTTCTTC.

The CDR3 is CASSIDGQYTGELFF. The DNA for the CDR3 is TGTGCCAGTAGTATAGACGGACAGTACACCGGGGAGCTGTTTTTT. The chain uses TRBV19 and TRBJ2-2; a possible D gene is TRBD1 (6 bases). The length of the CDR3 is 15 residues. V lost 0 bases and J lost 3, with 8 bases in between. Per germline, CDR1 LNHDA and CDR2 SQIVND (reference sequence).

This clone came up a few times. The chain is built from TRBV6-5 and TRBJ1-1; D is uncertain. Per germline, CDR1 MNHEY and CDR2 SVGAGI. Trimming cost V 0 bases and J 1 base, with 6 bases left between them. The CDR3 is 14 amino acids. The CDR3 spells CASSYSTANTEAFF. Here the CDR3 DNA reads TGTGCCAGCAGTTACTCGACGGCGAACACTGAAGCTTTCTTT.

This chain connects TRBV7-9 to TRBJ1-1; no definite D call. CDR3 size: 12 residues. In germline, CDR1 is SEHNR, CDR2 FQNEAQ (reference sequence). V lost 3 bases, J lost 4 bases, and 6 bases lay in between. The CDR3: CASSFGPTEAFF. The CDR3 region has the DNA TGTGCCAGCAGCTTTGGACCCACTGAAGCTTTCTTT.

This CDR3 is CASSLGVSNYGYTF. Here the CDR3 DNA reads TGTGCCAGCAGCTTGGGGGTCAGCAACTATGGCTACACCTTC. V is TRBV5-4 and J is TRBJ1-2; D gene ambiguous. CDR1 and CDR2 (germline): SGHNT, YYREEE (reference sequence). The germline V and J ends were trimmed by 0 bases and 2 bases, with 8 bases remaining between them. The CDR3 spans 14 residues.

The gene calls are TRBV7-9 and TRBJ2-7; weak D call: TRBD1 (6 bases). V shed 5 bases and J shed 1 base, with 15 bases lying between them. Per the germline V gene, CDR1 is SEHNR and CDR2 is FQNEAQ (reference sequence). The CDR3 covers 15 residues. The CDR3 DNA is TGTGCCAGCAGCCTCACCCCAACAGGGTCCTACGAGCAGTACTTC. It codes for CASSLTPTGSYEQYF.

The chain couples TRBV4-1 to TRBJ1-2; possibly TRBD1 for D (6 bases). CDR3 length equals 14 residues. Germline V lookup: CDR1 MGHRA, CDR2 YSYEKL. Trimming removed 0 bases at V and 4 bases at J, with 9 bases between. Here the CDR3 DNA reads TGCGCCAGCAGCCAAGAGCAGGGGACCTATGGCTACACCTTC. Protein: CASSQEQGTYGYTF.

This clone was found a few times. The rearrangement joins TRBV7-9 to TRBJ2-3; D gene ambiguous. The CDR3 is 14 amino acids. V lost 5 bases and J 5 bases, leaving 14 bases between the germline ends. Germline V CDR1 and CDR2: SEHNR, FQNEAQ (reference sequence). The chain's CDR3 is CASSQTDVLDTQYF. CDR3 sequence (DNA): TGTGCCAGCAGCCAAACGGACGTCCTAGATACGCAGTATTTT.

V and J are TRBV27 and TRBJ1-1, with D perhaps matching TRBD1 (6 bases). Germline V CDR1 and CDR2: MNHEY, SMNVEV (reference sequence). V shed 4 bases and J shed 4 bases, with 19 bases lying between them. This CDR3 has 16 amino acids. CDR3 amino acids: CASSYSAGDRVTEAFF. CDR3 in DNA: TGTGCCAGCAGTTATTCGGCAGGGGATCGCGTCACTGAAGCTTTCTTT.